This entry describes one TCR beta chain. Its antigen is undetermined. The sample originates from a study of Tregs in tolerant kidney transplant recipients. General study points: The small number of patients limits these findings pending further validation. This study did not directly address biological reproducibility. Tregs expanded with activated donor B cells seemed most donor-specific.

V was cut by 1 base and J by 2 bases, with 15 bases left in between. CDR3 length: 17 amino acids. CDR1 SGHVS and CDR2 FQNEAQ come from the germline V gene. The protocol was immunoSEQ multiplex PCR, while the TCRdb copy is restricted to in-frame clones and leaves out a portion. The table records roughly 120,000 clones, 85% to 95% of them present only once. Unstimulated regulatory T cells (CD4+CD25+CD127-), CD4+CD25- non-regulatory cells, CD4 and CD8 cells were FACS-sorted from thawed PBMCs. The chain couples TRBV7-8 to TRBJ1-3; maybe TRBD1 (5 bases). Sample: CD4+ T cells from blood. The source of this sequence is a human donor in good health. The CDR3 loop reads CASSLVVQGMAGNTIYF. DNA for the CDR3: TGTGCCAGCAGCTTAGTAGTCCAGGGAATGGCTGGAAACACCATATATTTT.